Below are 2 T cell receptor beta chains sequenced from a single sample in a study of cytomegalovirus exposure and HLA in healthy donors. PCR involved 60 Vbeta and 13 Jbeta primers. Method: immunoSEQ multiplex PCR; TCRdb's copy keeps in-frame clones and lacks some. The sample yields about 67,000 clones, approximately 71% seen once. The source material was PBMCs. The receptors shown here come from a woman aged 25 to 45 in good health and CMV-seronegative.

The V call is TRBV7-9, the J call TRBJ1-3, with D unclear. This CDR3 is 15 amino acids long. Germline assignment: CDR1 SEHNR and CDR2 FQNEAQ (reference sequence). In DNA, the CDR3 is TGTTGCAGCAGCGCCGGGTATCTCTCTGGAAACACCATATATTTT. Translated, it gives CCSSAGYLSGNTIYF.

V usage is TRBV30 and J usage is TRBJ1-6, with a weak D call TRBD1 (6 bases). The V end was cut by 2 bases, the J end by 3 bases, with 8 bases between. CDR3 size: 14 residues. The germline CDR1 and CDR2 sequences are GTSNPN and SVGIG (reference sequence). The DNA for the CDR3 is TGTGCCTGGAGTCGCAGGGGCTATAATTCACCCCTCCACTTT. As protein: CAWSRRGYNSPLHF. Drawing the rest from reference TRBV30 and TRBJ1-6, the complete variable domain is SQTIHQWPATLVQPVGSPLSLECTVEGTSNPNLYWYRQAAGRGLQLLFYSVGIGQISSEVPQNLSASRPQDRQFILSSKKLLLSDSGFYLCAWSRRGYNSPLHFGNGTRLTVT.